This TCR beta chain was sequenced for a study of breast tumors, draining lymph nodes, adjacent tissues (dated by TCRdb to about 2016). In terms of the full investigation: Breast cancer patients provided tumor, adjacent nontumor tissue and axillary lymph nodes, and the study compared the TCR beta repertoires across these three sources. The study aimed to assess the relationships and possible T-cell exchange between tumor, surrounding tissue and draining lymph node repertoires in human breast cancer. What the study reported, not specific to this receptor: The data were judged consistent with most tumor T cells deriving from the lymph node and then expanding within tumor tissue. Tumor T-cell repertoires showed less diversity than lymph node repertoires and more diversity than nontumor tissue repertoires, and tumor T-cell repertoires showed preferential V and J gene usage. In luminal-like breast cancer, tumor and nontumor tissue repertoires resembled each other significantly more than in basal-like breast cancer. The study presented the conclusion that tumor T cells originate in lymph nodes as consistent with a hypothesis, not as something directly demonstrated.

Lymph node samples came from the axillary draining lymph nodes of breast cancer patients. The sequencer was an Illumina HiSeq 2000. Multiplex PCR amplification was used to generate the TCR beta chain libraries. High-throughput sequencing was used to analyze the amplified TCR beta chain products. TCRdb reran the public reads through fastp at Q25 and MiXCR, keeping productive beta chains. Rows matching on CDR3 protein sequence are summarized as one entry with the most common DNA and genes. The sample table lists around 250,000 distinct CDR3 sequences, around 35% of them with a count of one. Approximately 4% of the sample is in the top ten clones. The germline V gene provides CDR1 MNHNS and CDR2 SASEGT. Including cysteine and phenylalanine, the CDR3 has 12 amino acids. The kept DNA is CDR3 alone, 36 bases in frame from the first base. This clonotype has at least ten counts. Its antigen has not been determined. At one boundary the junction diverges from the germline segment, which might be a read error.

Recombination linked TRBV6-1 to TRBJ1-3, with the D segment identity uncertain. The sequence came from a female donor with breast cancer. Some clones in this sample may be carry-over from other donors' samples. Sequencing was carried out using axillary lymph node tissue. The sequenced DNA: TGCGCCAGCAGTGAGGCGGGAAACACCATATATTTT. Its protein product is CASSEAGNTIYF.